Listed below are T cell receptor beta chains from one sample, sequenced in a study of blood T cells in healthy people across ages. From the 5' RACE reads, TCRdb called clonotypes with MiXCR, one entry per CDR3 protein. This sample has approximately 800,000 distinct CDR3 sequences; 35% to 60% occur once, and the top ten carry 15% to 20%. Sequencing was carried out using blood. The receptor set was obtained from a man older than 75 in good health. CDR3s include the opening cysteine and the closing phenylalanine or tryptophan. The D gene is left open where the match is weak.

TRBD2 | TRBV6-1 | CASSRSQGLAGVSETQYF
TRBD1 | TRBV6-1 | CASRGAITGVMRYNEQFF
TRBD2 | TRBV10-3 | CAISPGLAGLYEQYF
- | TRBV7-9 | CASSDWTAYEQYF
- | TRBV28 | CASSLGVVSEQYF
TRBD2 | TRBV6-6 | CASSGLAGAPNEQYF
TRBD1 | TRBV5-6 | CASSLNRGNGKNIQYF
- | TRBV5-6 | CASRDVGADTQYF
TRBD1 | TRBV7-2 | CASSRGQGRNQPQHF
- | TRBV7-9 | CASGSGFSYEQYF
- | TRBV29-1 | CSVRSSGANVLTF
TRBD1 | TRBV12-3/TRBV12-4 | CASSRGQGVTYAYEQYF
TRBD2 | TRBV6-5 | CASSHPSGLGEQFF
TRBD1 | TRBV12-3/TRBV12-4 | CASSPGTGGYVNIQYF
TRBD2 | TRBV7-3 | CASSPSGNEQFF
- | TRBV27 | CASSPTWGANSPLHF
TRBD1 | TRBV12-3/TRBV12-4 | CASRGTGDHNEQFF
TRBD1 | TRBV7-2 | CASSSRQGSYEQYF
- | TRBV28 | CASSLLMGEKLFF
TRBD1 | TRBV30 | CASGQSETQYF
- | TRBV12-3/TRBV12-4 | CASSSRHQETQYF
TRBD1 | TRBV20-1 | CSAREPRDRAGGYTF
- | TRBV5-1 | CASRPGQETDTQYF
- | TRBV20-1 | CSARDLSRAQETQYF
TRBD2 | TRBV3-1 | CASSQENHIGTRFTDTQYF
- | TRBV3-1 | CASSLLRSLQWVKEQFF
- | TRBV15 | CATSRVSYNGQFF